This T cell receptor beta chain derives from a study of response to subunit inactivated influenza vaccine. In its sample, this clonotype was seen many times. Via MiXCR, TCRdb re-called the RT-PCR reads, giving one row per CDR3 protein. The sample has 500,000 to 700,000 distinct CDR3 sequences; roughly 23% are singletons. Germline-derived CDR1 and CDR2 are MNHNS and SASEGT. The CDR3 spans 13 residues. After removal of 8 bases from V and 2 bases from J, the junction contained 5 bases not matched to a gene. The sample was also reused in another study, on T cells expressing NK-cell markers. That investigation notes: cDNA encoding TCR beta was synthesized via 5'RACE template switching incorporating UMIs.

This chain joins TRBV6-1 and TRBJ1-2, with 7 bases aligning to TRBD1. This receptor was obtained from a man aged 50-60 years who received an inactivated influenza vaccine. Here the sequenced sample was CD4+ T cells sorted from PBMCs, taken less than 13 days after vaccination. The CDR3 spells CASEPGQNYGYTF. CDR3 bases: TGTGCCAGCGAGCCGGGACAGAACTATGGCTACACCTTC.